The TCR beta chain under discussion was sequenced for a study of HIV-infected patients and healthy controls. MiXCR, applied by TCRdb to the 5' RACE reads, yields one record per CDR3 protein. The sample includes more than 60,000 distinct CDR3 sequences, 15% to 20% seen only once; the top ten take over 1.1%. The V end was cut by 6 bases, the J end by 7 bases, with 13 bases between. The CDR3 runs 13 residues. Germline CDR1 and CDR2: KGHSH and LQKENI. This sequence was found in a human donor in good health. Source material: CD4+ T cells from blood. The V gene is TRBV18, the J gene TRBJ1-5; weak D call: TRBD1 (6 bases). The CDR3 sequence: CASSYQGLQPQHF. CDR3 sequence (DNA): TGTGCCAGCTCTTACCAGGGGTTGCAGCCCCAGCATTTT.